The next 27 T cell receptor beta chains were all read from a single sample in a study of T cells in women clearing cervical HPV infection. Profiling relied on immunoSEQ multiplex PCR, and the TCRdb table lists in-frame clones only, not all of them. The data include about 24,000 clones; the top ten clones carry 4% to 6%. The sample comprised blood buffy coat. These receptor sequences come from a woman aged 18-70 years with a cervical HPV16 infection that either progressed to CIN3+ or cleared (not recorded which).

Of note for this clone: The read ends 3 residues before the CDR3 terminus; that terminus is restored from the germline J gene. The chain links TRBV19 to TRBJ1-5; D is ambiguous. The CDR3 sequence is 14 residues long. Trimming removed 7 bases at V and 0 bases at J, with 10 bases between. The germline V gene has CDR1 LNHDA and CDR2 SQIVND (reference sequence). The CDR3: CASNDGYSNQPQHF. Incomplete CDR3 DNA: TGTGCCAGTAATGACGGGTATAGCAATCAGCCC.

The CDR3 reads CASSASGGAVNEQFF. The sequenced part of the CDR3 DNA is TGTGCCAGCAGTGCCAGCGGGGGGGCCGTGAATGAG. This chain uses TRBV2 with TRBJ2-1; 10 nucleotides line up with TRBD2. The read comes to an end 3 residues before the CDR3 does, leaving the germline J gene to fill in the end. J was trimmed by 7 bases and V by 4 bases; bases with no gene match: 7. The length of the CDR3 is 15 residues. The germline V gene has CDR1 SNHLY and CDR2 FYNNEI.

Of note for this clone: The sequenced fragment ends 3 residues before the CDR3 boundary, so the rest is inferred from the germline J gene. This chain uses TRBV7-8 with TRBJ2-1; 13 bases align to TRBD2. The CDR3 runs to 16 residues. CDR1 and CDR2 from the germline V gene are SGHVS and FQNEAQ. Unmatched junction bases numbered 11, after V lost 6 bases and J lost 9 bases. CDR3 bases read: TGTGCCAGCAGTCCAACTAGCGGGGGGGCAACGGCTGAG. Protein product: CASSPTSGGATAE. The whole CDR3 reads CASSPTSGGATAEQFF. Supplemented by reference TRBV7-8 and TRBJ2-1, the full variable domain reads GAGVSQSPRYKVAKRGQDVALRCDPISGHVSLFWYQQALGQGPEFLTYFQNEAQLDKSGLPSDRFFAERPEGSVSTLKIQRTQQEDSAVYLCASSPTSGGATAEQFFGPGTRLTVL.

As concerns this clone: The missing CDR3 end, 3 residues past where the read stops, is filled in from the germline J gene. The rearrangement uses TRBV4-1 and TRBJ1-3, with D uncertain. The V gene lost 0 bases and the J gene lost 0 bases, with 9 bases spanning the gap. CDR1 and CDR2 (germline): MGHRA, YSYEKL. The CDR3 extends over 16 amino acids. CDR3 DNA, as far as it was read: TGCGCCAGCAGCCAAGAAGGTGGTTACTCTGGAAACACC. Its protein product is CASSQEGGYSGNT. The whole CDR3 sequence is CASSQEGGYSGNTIYF.

As concerns this clone: The CDR3 end falls 3 residues outside the read, so it is completed with the germline J gene. The V call is TRBV13, the J call TRBJ1-2; 7 positions match TRBD1. Per germline, CDR1 PRHDT and CDR2 FYEKMQ (reference sequence). The CDR3 is 14 residues long. CDR3 DNA (partial): TGTGCCAGCAGGAGATCGGACAGGAGGCAGGGC. It encodes CASRRSDRRQG. The CDR3 as a whole reads CASRRSDRRQGYTF.

As to this clone: The read falls 3 residues short of the CDR3 end, and the missing part is taken from the germline J gene. The rearrangement links TRBV20-1 to TRBJ1-4; TRBD1 aligns across 11 bases. Per germline, CDR1 DFQATT and CDR2 SNEGSKA (reference sequence). The CDR3 is made up of 15 amino acids. V was clipped by 4 bases and J by 8 bases; unmatched bases: 9. CDR3: CSAIFPGQGGEKLFF. CDR3 bases read: TGCAGTGCTATTTTTCCGGGACAGGGGGGGGAAAAA.

Points on this clone: The observed sequence ends 3 residues before the CDR3 terminus, with the missing tail filled in from the germline J gene. The V call is TRBV20-1, the J call TRBJ2-7; 9 bases agree with TRBD1. Germline CDR1 and CDR2: DFQATT and SNEGSKA (reference sequence). The CDR3 has 17 residues. Germline trimming cut 2 bases from V and 2 bases from J; bases unmatched to any gene: 13. The CDR3 loop is CSARPFSSGQGAYEQYF. The sequenced CDR3 bases are TGCAGTGCTAGACCTTTTTCCTCGGGACAGGGTGCCTACGAG.

With regard to this clone: The CDR3 is cut off 3 residues early in the read; its end comes from the germline J gene. This sequence joins TRBV5-4 and TRBJ2-7, with D possibly TRBD2 on 5 matching bases. V was shortened by 0 bases and J by 6 bases, with 19 bases between the two germline ends. This CDR3 comprises 16 residues. CDR1 is SGHNT, CDR2 YYREEE, per germline (reference sequence). The CDR3 region is CASSLGWASPRSEQYF. The DNA read from the CDR3 is TGTGCCAGCAGCTTGGGATGGGCTAGCCCTCGGAGCGAG. The full variable domain, rest sourced from reference TRBV5-4 and TRBJ2-7, is ETGVTQSPTHLIKTRGQQVTLRCSSQSGHNTVSWYQQALGQGPQFIFQYYREEENGRGNFPPRFSGLQFPNYSSELNVNALELDDSALYLCASSLGWASPRSEQYFGPGTRLTVT.

A remark on this clone: The DNA ends 3 residues before the CDR3 does, and the rest of the CDR3 is filled in from the germline J gene. Other DNA sequences in this specimen translate into the identical CDR3. V usage is TRBV2 and J usage is TRBJ2-7, with D possibly TRBD2 on 7 matching bases. Germline loops: CDR1 SNHLY, CDR2 FYNNEI. The CDR3 has 12 residues. Trimming took 8 bases from V and 4 from J, leaving 12 bases between them. CDR3 in amino acids: CASRGAAYEQYF. CDR3 bases read: TGTGCCAGCCGGGGGGCGGCATACGAG. Based on the CDR3 plus reference TRBV2 and TRBJ2-7, the full variable domain is EPEVTQTPSHQVTQMGQEVILRCVPISNHLYFYWYRQILGQKVEFLVSFYNNEISEKSEIFDDQFSVERPDGSNFTLKIRSTKLEDSAMYFCASRGAAYEQYFGPGTRLTVT.

Regarding this clone: The read terminates 3 residues ahead of where the CDR3 ends, so the germline J gene completes it. The same CDR3 is also encoded by other DNA sequences in this sample. This rearrangement joins TRBV30 to TRBJ2-7; 7 nucleotides agree with TRBD2. The ends lost 0 bases at V and 0 bases at J; junction bases unmatched: 2. Germline CDR1 reads GTSNPN; CDR2 reads SVGIG (reference sequence). The CDR3 loop spans 14 amino acids. The DNA read from the CDR3 is TGTGCCTGGAGTGTAGGCGGGGGCTCCTACGAG. It yields the protein CAWSVGGGSYE. The CDR3 in full is CAWSVGGGSYEQYF.

About this clone itself: The CDR3 end is not reached by the read, which stops 3 residues before it; the germline J gene fills it in. The chain recombines TRBV14 with TRBJ1-2; D remains ambiguous. The CDR3 is made up of 15 amino acids. The V gene's germline CDR1 is SGHDN and CDR2 FVKESK. Trimming took 0 bases from V and 0 from J, leaving 8 bases between them. The CDR3 loop reads CASSQERLANYGYTF. The CDR3 bases that were read are TGTGCCAGCAGCCAAGAGAGGCTAGCTAACTATGGC.

Note on this clone: The CDR3 end is not reached by the read, which stops 3 residues before it; the germline J gene fills it in. This chain uses TRBV13 with TRBJ2-5; 9 bases map to TRBD2. Trimming cost V 7 bases and J 3 bases; bases outside gene matches: 12. This CDR3 has 16 residues. The germline V gene encodes CDR1 PRHDT and CDR2 FYEKMQ (reference sequence). CDR3 DNA, as far as it was read: TGTGCCAGCACCACCCGGTCCGCGGGGGGGGAAGAGACC. It translates to CASTTRSAGGEET. The complete CDR3 sequence is CASTTRSAGGEETQYF.

Details on this clone: The read halts 3 residues ahead of the CDR3 end, with the missing end drawn from the germline J gene. The rearrangement joins TRBV7-6 to TRBJ1-1; weak D call: TRBD1 (5 bases). The CDR3 spans 14 residues. V was pared by 1 base and J by 1 base, with 7 bases between. The germline V gene has CDR1 SGHVS and CDR2 FNYEAQ. Partial CDR3 DNA: TGTGCCAGCAGCTTAGTGACAGCGAACACTGAA. Translation gives CASSLVTANTE. The entire CDR3 sequence reads CASSLVTANTEAFF.

CDR3 DNA (partial): TGTGCCAGCAGTTTATTAGCGGGAGATAGCTATGAG. It specifies CASSLLAGDSYE. In full, the CDR3 is CASSLLAGDSYEQFF. V gene TRBV28 combines with J gene TRBJ2-1; 9 bases are shared with TRBD2. Sequencing ends 3 residues short of the CDR3 end; the germline J gene provides the rest. Germline CDR1 is MDHEN and CDR2 is SYDVKM. J gave up 8 bases and V 1 base, and 6 bases lay outside the gene matches. This CDR3 region has 15 residues.

A word on this clone: The sequenced fragment ends 3 residues before the CDR3 boundary, so the rest is inferred from the germline J gene. The chain carries TRBV7-9 and TRBJ1-5; 7 bases are a match to TRBD1. CDR1 is SEHNR, CDR2 FQNEAQ, per germline (reference sequence). V dropped 4 bases and J dropped 9; count of bases not matched to a gene: 6. This CDR3 is 13 amino acids long. The CDR3 is CASSSDRSGPQHF. The DNA read from the CDR3 is TGTGCCAGCAGCTCGGACAGGTCAGGGCCC.

Of note for this clone: The read halts 3 residues ahead of the CDR3 end, with the missing end drawn from the germline J gene. This chain links TRBV10-1 with TRBJ2-3, with 7 bases lining up with TRBD2. Germline CDR1 reads WNHNN; CDR2 reads SYGVQD (reference sequence). The J segment lost 2 bases and the V segment lost 5 bases, leaving 7 bases of the junction unmatched. The CDR3 totals 15 residues. Incomplete CDR3 DNA: TGCGCCAGCAGTATGGAGCGGGACTTCACAGATACG. Amino acids: CASSMERDFTDT. The whole CDR3 sequence is CASSMERDFTDTQYF.

On this clone itself: The CDR3 end is not reached by the read, which stops 3 residues before it; the germline J gene fills it in. J is TRBJ1-5 and V is TRBV18; TRBD1 might be the D (5 bases). Trimming took 3 bases from V and 1 from J, leaving 13 bases between them. The CDR3 has 16 residues. Germline CDR1 and CDR2: KGHSH and LQKENI. Incomplete CDR3 DNA: TGTGCCAGCTCACCGTTGGGGGGTTCAAGCAATCAGCCC. Residues: CASSPLGGSSNQP. The entire CDR3 is CASSPLGGSSNQPQHF.

Regarding this clone: The read falls 3 residues short of the CDR3 end, and the missing part is taken from the germline J gene. The J gene is TRBJ1-1, the V gene TRBV20-1, with 9 bases fitting TRBD1. This CDR3 spans 15 amino acids. CDR1 DFQATT and CDR2 SNEGSKA come from the germline V gene (reference sequence). V shed 1 base, J shed 4 bases, and the junction held 7 bases outside the gene matches. The chain's CDR3 is CSARVRDRVGTEAFF. The CDR3 bases that were read are TGCAGTGCTAGAGTTCGGGACAGGGTTGGCACTGAA.

A note on this clone: The read ends 3 residues before the CDR3 terminus; that terminus is restored from the germline J gene. The rearrangement links TRBV19 to TRBJ2-1; 7 bases agree with TRBD1. The CDR3 consists of 13 residues. The trim removed 5 bases at V and 5 bases at J, leaving 3 bases unmatched. CDR1 and CDR2 from the germline V gene are LNHDA and SQIVND (reference sequence). CDR3 DNA, as far as it was read: TGTGCCAGTAGTCGACAGGGAGACAATGAG. Amino acids: CASSRQGDNE. The CDR3 reads in full as CASSRQGDNEQFF.

As regards this clone: The CDR3 end is not reached by the read, which stops 3 residues before it; the germline J gene fills it in. The gene calls are TRBV19 and TRBJ1-5; 8 positions match TRBD1. Germline CDR1 LNHDA, CDR2 SQIVND (reference sequence). CDR3 length equals 17 residues. Germline trimming cut 7 bases from V and 5 bases from J; bases unmatched to any gene: 16. CDR3 bases read: TGTGCCAGTAACTCATTAGACAGGGGAAGGGTCGATCAGCCC. Residues: CASNSLDRGRVDQP. The complete CDR3 protein is CASNSLDRGRVDQPQHF.

Comment on this clone: The read halts 3 residues ahead of the CDR3 end, with the missing end drawn from the germline J gene. The gene calls are TRBV5-4 and TRBJ2-7; possibly TRBD1 for D (5 bases). Per the germline V gene, CDR1 is SGHNT and CDR2 is YYREEE (reference sequence). Trimming took 4 bases from V and 4 from J, leaving 9 bases between them. This CDR3 comprises 12 residues. CDR3 DNA, as far as it was read: TGTGCCAGCAGCCAAGACAGTTACGAG. Its translation: CASSQDSYE. The whole CDR3 protein reads CASSQDSYEQYF.

Comments on this clone: The read gets to within 3 residues of the CDR3 end, and the germline J gene fills in the rest. V is TRBV20-1 and J is TRBJ2-1; no clear D gene. V was trimmed by 6 bases and J by 0 bases, leaving 12 bases between them. This CDR3 has 14 amino acids. CDR1 and CDR2 from the germline V gene are DFQATT and SNEGSKA (reference sequence). CDR3 DNA, as far as it was read: TGCAGTGCCGTAACTGAACCCTCCTACAATGAG. Translating it yields CSAVTEPSYNE. The whole CDR3 sequence is CSAVTEPSYNEQFF.

Points on this clone: Read sequence stops 3 residues before the CDR3 end, and the germline J gene provides the missing end. V and J are TRBV11-2 and TRBJ2-2, with D tentatively TRBD1 (5 bases). CDR1 and CDR2 from the germline V gene are SGHAT and FQNNGV. This CDR3 contains 13 residues. The sequenced part of the CDR3 DNA is TGTGCCAGCAGCTTAGGCCCAGGGAACGTG. Protein product: CASSLGPGNV. The whole CDR3 protein reads CASSLGPGNVLFF.

A note on this clone: The missing CDR3 end, 3 residues past where the read stops, is filled in from the germline J gene. The chain uses TRBV6-2 or TRBV6-3 and TRBJ2-5; D is unclear. Germline CDR1 is MNHEY and CDR2 is SVGEGT. The CDR3 consists of 13 residues. The V and J ends lost 2 bases and 3 bases respectively, with 7 bases between them. The chain's CDR3 is CASSYMLEETQYF. The sequenced CDR3 bases are TGTGCCAGCAGTTACATGCTAGAAGAGACC.

Comments on this clone: The read ends 3 residues shy of where the CDR3 ends; the end is completed using the germline J gene. The same CDR3 can be traced to other DNA sequences in this sample. The chain carries TRBV20-1 and TRBJ2-5; 7 positions agree with TRBD1. Germline V gene data show CDR1 as DFQATT and CDR2 as SNEGSKA (reference sequence). This CDR3 has 16 amino acids. CDR3 sequence reads: CSARDLADRSLRTQYF. CDR3 DNA (partial): TGCAGTGCTAGGGACCTGGCGGACAGGAGCCTCCGCACC.

In the case of this clone: The read gets to within 3 residues of the CDR3 end, and the germline J gene fills in the rest. This chain uses TRBV10-3 with TRBJ2-2, with 9 bases matching TRBD1. Trimming cost V 4 bases and J 6 bases; bases outside gene matches: 9. The germline CDR1 and CDR2 sequences are ENHRY and SYGVKD. The CDR3 consists of 16 residues. CDR3 bases read: TGTGCCATCAGTGGACAGGGGGGGGGAATTCCCGGGGAG. As protein: CAISGQGGGIPGE. In full, the CDR3 is CAISGQGGGIPGELFF.

Concerning this clone: From the germline J gene comes the end of the CDR3, since the read stops 3 residues before it. V and J are TRBV7-9 and TRBJ1-1; no firm D call. The V gene's germline CDR1 is SEHNR and CDR2 FQNEAQ (reference sequence). Trimming shortened V by 5 bases and J by 6 bases, and 16 bases separated the two germline ends. The CDR3 runs 14 residues. Partial CDR3 DNA: TGTGCCAGCAGCCGAGCGGAGGGCGGCCCTGAA. This translates into CASSRAEGGPE. Given in full, the CDR3 is CASSRAEGGPEAFF. Looking up the rest from reference TRBV7-9 and TRBJ1-1 gives the full variable domain: DTGVSQNPRHKITKRGQNVTFRCDPISEHNRLYWYRQTLGQGPEFLTYFQNEAQLEKSRLLSDRFSAERPKGSFSTLEIQRTEQGDSAMYLCASSRAEGGPEAFFGQGTRLTVV.